This TCR beta chain is drawn from a study of shared T cell receptors in the human thymus. The assay was immunoSEQ multiplex PCR, and TCRdb's table has in-frame clones only and misses some. The sample carries some 700,000 clones, around 87% recorded once. Trimming cost V 6 bases and J 0 bases; bases outside gene matches: 15. From germline, CDR1 is SNHLY and CDR2 FYNNEI. The CDR3 totals 19 residues. Another study also made use of these data, one on human thymus T cells. Turning to that study: Corrective heart surgery yielded the resections from which the thymus tissue came. Gene usage (both V and J) appeared biased in thymic and blood repertoires.

This chain joins TRBV2 and TRBJ2-7; TRBD1 agrees at 12 bases. This TCR came from a boy in the first two years of life with a congenital heart defect. Sequenced sample: thymocytes. This CDR3 is CASSGVRDRGRIPSYEQYF. The CDR3 nucleotides are TGTGCCAGCAGCGGAGTACGGGACAGGGGGCGAATTCCCTCCTACGAGCAGTACTTC. The full variable domain, with the rest looked up from reference TRBV2 and TRBJ2-7, is EPEVTQTPSHQVTQMGQEVILRCVPISNHLYFYWYRQILGQKVEFLVSFYNNEISEKSEIFDDQFSVERPDGSNFTLKIRSTKLEDSAMYFCASSGVRDRGRIPSYEQYFGPGTRLTVT.